This T cell receptor beta chain was sequenced during a study of graft-versus-host responses after intestinal transplantation. Whole-study context: Each transplant was multivisceral, liver-intestinal, or isolated intestinal.

This clone was observed a single time. The antigen remains unidentified. Some clones are missing from TCRdb's copy, which holds only in-frame ones; the method was immunoSEQ multiplex PCR. This sample carries about 9,600 clones, 75% to 90% of them seen once, and the ten largest clones take around 5.2%. Tissue from the graft was processed to free its intraepithelial and lamina propria lymphocytes. Study-level points and caveats: Recipient marrow contained GvH clones, some of which appeared first in ileum or blood.

CDR1 is MNHNS, CDR2 SASEGT, per germline. V was shortened by 10 bases and J by 7 bases, with 20 bases between the two germline ends. This CDR3 contains 13 residues. The rearrangement links TRBV6-1 to TRBJ2-7; the D call may be TRBD1 or TRBD2 (5 bases each). This TCR was sampled from a human patient who received an intestinal transplant, so some T cells may come from the graft donor. Sequenced material: ileum tissue, taken less than 850 days after intestinal transplantation. CDR3 protein: CAIEPGTPMEQYF. The CDR3 DNA sequence: TGTGCCATCGAACCCGGGACCCCGATGGAGCAGTACTTC.